This T cell receptor beta chain was retrieved from a study of blood T cell repertoires in COVID-19. Across the study: From T cells, B-cell-depleted T cells, or PBMCs came the material, which was cDNA or gDNA.

This CDR3 contains 16 residues. Germline V CDR1 and CDR2: LGHNA, YNFKEQ. The V segment lost 3 bases and the J segment 6 bases; nucleotides outside the gene matches: 7. Clones were sequenced by immunoSEQ multiplex PCR, and TCRdb holds only the in-frame ones, with some missing. The sample consists of 350,000 or so clones, around 87% of them appearing once. This TCR derives from a man between 18 and 29 years old with active or convalescent COVID-19. The specimen sequenced was peripheral blood. The chain has TRBV4-2 and TRBJ2-7; TRBD2 aligns across 14 bases. CDR3 in DNA: TGTGCCAGCAGCCATCTCGGACTAGCGGGGGGCAGCGAGCAGTACTTC. Amino acids: CASSHLGLAGGSEQYF.